This T cell receptor (beta chain) emerged from a study of T cell responses to AZD1222 COVID-19 vaccine. Overall study findings and caveats: CD4 TCRs associated with vaccination spanned spike, dominating at 160-218 and 743-854.

Germline-derived CDR1 and CDR2 are LGHDT and YNNKEL (reference sequence). V gave up 1 base and J gave up 4 bases, with 7 bases separating them. The CDR3 is 13 amino acids. The table came from immunoSEQ multiplex PCR; TCRdb's copy has only in-frame clones and leaves some out. The profile shows about 110,000 clones, roughly 90% of them singletons. In the case of this clone: Its cognate antigen is unknown.

The material sequenced was peripheral blood, taken on day 0 of AZD1222 vaccination. The rearrangement uses TRBV3-1 (or the pseudogene TRBV3-2) and TRBJ1-2; possibly TRBD1 for D (5 bases). This TCR derives from an adult in good health. The CDR3 DNA is TGTGCCAGCAGCCAAGGGACATCCTATGGCTACACCTTC. This encodes CASSQGTSYGYTF.